Detailed here is one TCR beta chain. Its antigen is undetermined. The data were obtained in a study of shared clonotypes between healthy human individuals. Study in general: CD4 naive and CD4 memory each took three plates per donor, while CD8 naive took two and CD8 memory one.

The table came from immunoSEQ multiplex PCR; TCRdb's copy has only in-frame clones and leaves some out. The data hold millions of clones, with more than 90% observed a single time. The CDR3 totals 12 residues. V shed 2 bases, J shed 13 bases, and the junction held 8 bases outside the gene matches. Looked up from germline, CDR1 is SNHLY and CDR2 is FYNNEI. General study results and limits: Limitation of the genetic and exposure-history diversity represented came from the few donors.

The sequencing input was naive CD4+ T cells sorted from blood. Subset: CD45RA+ positively selected. This rearrangement joins TRBV2 to TRBJ2-7, with 7 bases lining up with TRBD2. The source is a man younger than 30 in good health. CDR3 protein: CASSEWSSGPYF. The CDR3, as DNA: TGTGCCAGCAGTGAATGGAGTAGCGGGCCTTACTTC.